The clone carrying this T cell receptor beta chain came up a few times. No antigen is known for it. The data are from a study of T-cell memory formation after mild COVID-19. Study details: Largely, the TCR clusters proved donor specific. General study results and limits: Day 15 to 85 contracting clones showed balanced CD4/CD8; day 15 to 37 expanders favored CD4+. CD4+ clones that contracted lay mainly in CM and EM; CD8+ ones lay in EMRA.

TCRdb reprocessed the 5' RACE reads with MiXCR, giving one entry per CDR3 protein. The data contain approximately 580,000 distinct CDR3 sequences, about 20% of them singletons. The CDR3 has 15 amino acids. Losses at the gene ends were 5 bases for V and 3 bases for J; bases not matched to a gene: 4. Per germline, CDR1 SQVTM and CDR2 ANQGSEA. Sequencing used PBMCs or a T cell subset sorted from them (not recorded which). The TCR sequence derives from an adult woman who had mild COVID-19 (a few samples of this study predate the infection). Cell type and time point are not known. This rearrangement joins TRBV29-1 to TRBJ2-2, with 12 bases fitting TRBD2. The CDR3 DNA is TGCAGCGTTCCTAGCGGGAGGGGGGACACCGGGGAGCTGTTTTTT. Its protein is CSVPSGRGDTGELFF.